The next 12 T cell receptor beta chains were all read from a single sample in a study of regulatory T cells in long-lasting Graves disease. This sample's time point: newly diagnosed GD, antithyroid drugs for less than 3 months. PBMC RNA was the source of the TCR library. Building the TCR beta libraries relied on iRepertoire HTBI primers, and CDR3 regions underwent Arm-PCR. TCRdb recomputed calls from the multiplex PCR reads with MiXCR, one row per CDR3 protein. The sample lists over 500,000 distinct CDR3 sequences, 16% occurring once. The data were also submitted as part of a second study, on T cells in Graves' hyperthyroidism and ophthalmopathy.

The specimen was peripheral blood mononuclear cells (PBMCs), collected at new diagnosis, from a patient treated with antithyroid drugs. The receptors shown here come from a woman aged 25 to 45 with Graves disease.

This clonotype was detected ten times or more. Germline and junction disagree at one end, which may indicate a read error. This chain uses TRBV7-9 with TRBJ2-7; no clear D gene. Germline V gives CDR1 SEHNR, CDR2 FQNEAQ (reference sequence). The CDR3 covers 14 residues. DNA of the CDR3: TGCGCCAGCAGCTTGGCCGGTACATCCTACGAGCAGTACTTC. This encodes CASSLAGTSYEQYF.

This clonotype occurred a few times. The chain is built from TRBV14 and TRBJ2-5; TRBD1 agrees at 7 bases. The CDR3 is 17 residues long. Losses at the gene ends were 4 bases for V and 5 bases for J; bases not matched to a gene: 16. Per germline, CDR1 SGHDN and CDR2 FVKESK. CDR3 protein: CASSPGLWGQIRETQYF. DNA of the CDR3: TGTGCCAGCAGCCCCGGTCTCTGGGGACAGATCCGTGAGACCCAGTACTTC.

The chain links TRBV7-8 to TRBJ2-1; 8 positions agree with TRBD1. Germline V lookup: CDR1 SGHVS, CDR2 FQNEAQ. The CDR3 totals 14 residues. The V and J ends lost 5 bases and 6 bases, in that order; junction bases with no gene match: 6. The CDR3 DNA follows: TGTGCCAGCAGCCCAGGACAGGGAAGCAATGAGCAGTTCTTC. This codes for CASSPGQGSNEQFF.

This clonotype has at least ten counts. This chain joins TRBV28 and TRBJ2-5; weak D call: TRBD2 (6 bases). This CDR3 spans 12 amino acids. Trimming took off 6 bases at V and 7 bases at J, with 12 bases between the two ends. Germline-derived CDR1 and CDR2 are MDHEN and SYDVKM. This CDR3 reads CASSGTGGTQYF. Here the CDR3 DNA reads TGTGCCAGCAGCGGAACCGGGGGGACCCAGTACTTC. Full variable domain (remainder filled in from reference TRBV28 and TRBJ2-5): DVKVTQSSRYLVKRTGEKVFLECVQDMDHENMFWYRQDPGLGLRLIYFSYDVKMKEKGDIPEGYSVSREKKERFSLILESASTNQTSMYLCASSGTGGTQYFGPGTRLLVL.

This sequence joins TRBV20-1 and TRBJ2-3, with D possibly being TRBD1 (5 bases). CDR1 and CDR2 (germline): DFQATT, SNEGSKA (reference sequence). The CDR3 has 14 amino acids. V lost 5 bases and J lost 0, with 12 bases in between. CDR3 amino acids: CSAQGARSTDTQYF. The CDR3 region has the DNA TGCAGTGCTCAGGGCGCCCGTAGCACAGATACGCAGTATTTT.

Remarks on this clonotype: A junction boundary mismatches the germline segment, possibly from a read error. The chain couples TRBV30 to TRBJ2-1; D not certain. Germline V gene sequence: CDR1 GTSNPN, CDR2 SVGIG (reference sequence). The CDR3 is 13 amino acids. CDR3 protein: CAWSVELVRLVLF. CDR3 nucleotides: TGTGCCTGGAGTGTAGAGTTGGTCCGGCTGGTGCTCTTC.

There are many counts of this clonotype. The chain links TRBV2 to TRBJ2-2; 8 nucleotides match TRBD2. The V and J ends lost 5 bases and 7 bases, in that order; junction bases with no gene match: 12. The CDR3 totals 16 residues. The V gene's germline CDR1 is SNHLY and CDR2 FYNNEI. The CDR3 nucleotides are TGTGCCAGCAGTATACTTAGCGGGACCTCATACGGGGAGCTGTTTTTT. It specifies CASSILSGTSYGELFF. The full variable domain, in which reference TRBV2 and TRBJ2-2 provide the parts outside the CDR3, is EPEVTQTPSHQVTQMGQEVILRCVPISNHLYFYWYRQILGQKVEFLVSFYNNEISEKSEIFDDQFSVERPDGSNFTLKIRSTKLEDSAMYFCASSILSGTSYGELFFGEGSRLTVL.

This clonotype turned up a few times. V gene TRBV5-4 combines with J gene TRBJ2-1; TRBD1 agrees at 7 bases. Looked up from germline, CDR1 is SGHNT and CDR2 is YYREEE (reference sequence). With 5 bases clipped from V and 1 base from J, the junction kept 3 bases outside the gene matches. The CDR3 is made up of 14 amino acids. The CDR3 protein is CASRYRGSYNEQFF. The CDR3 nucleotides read TGTGCCAGCAGATACAGGGGTTCCTACAATGAGCAGTTCTTC.

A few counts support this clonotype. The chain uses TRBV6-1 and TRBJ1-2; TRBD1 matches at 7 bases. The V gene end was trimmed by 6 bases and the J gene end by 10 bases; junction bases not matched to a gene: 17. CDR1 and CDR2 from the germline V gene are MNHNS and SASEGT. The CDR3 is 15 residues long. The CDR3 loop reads CASSGQARESTLYTF. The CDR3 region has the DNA TGTGCCAGCAGCGGACAGGCCCGTGAGTCGACTCTCTACACCTTC.

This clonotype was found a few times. The CDR3 sequence: CAIEGGTNEKLFF. The CDR3 DNA follows: TGTGCCATCGAGGGGGGAACTAATGAAAAACTGTTTTTT. The V gene is TRBV28, the J gene TRBJ1-4, with D possibly being TRBD1 (6 bases). This CDR3 comprises 13 residues. The germline gives CDR1 MDHEN, CDR2 SYDVKM. The V and J ends lost 10 bases and 1 base respectively, with 10 bases between them.

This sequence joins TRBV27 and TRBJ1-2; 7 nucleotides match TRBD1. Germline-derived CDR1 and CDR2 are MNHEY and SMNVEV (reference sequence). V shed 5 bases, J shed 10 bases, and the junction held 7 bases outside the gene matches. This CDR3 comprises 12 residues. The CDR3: CASSVPGQNYTF. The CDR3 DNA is TGTGCCAGCAGTGTTCCGGGACAGAACTACACCTTC.

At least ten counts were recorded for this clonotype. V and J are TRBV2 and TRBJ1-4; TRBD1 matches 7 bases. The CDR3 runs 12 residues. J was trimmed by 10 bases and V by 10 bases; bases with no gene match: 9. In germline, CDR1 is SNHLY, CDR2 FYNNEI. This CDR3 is CATSNRGRKLFF. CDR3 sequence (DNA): TGTGCCACTTCCAACAGGGGTAGAAAACTGTTTTTT.